The 29 T cell receptor beta chains listed next were all sequenced from one sample in a study of blood T cell repertoires in COVID-19. Assay: immunoSEQ multiplex PCR; the TCRdb copy retains only in-frame clones and omits some. The data contain about 350,000 clones, approximately 89% of them singletons. Sequenced: peripheral blood. Source of these receptors: a woman aged 55-70 years with COVID-19, enrolled during active disease.

The rearrangement links TRBV27 to TRBJ1-2; a possible D gene is TRBD1 (6 bases). The CDR3 length is 13 residues. Trimming left V 5 bases short and J 4 bases short, with 11 bases between. Germline V gene lookup returns CDR1 MNHEY and CDR2 SMNVEV (reference sequence). CDR3 amino acids: CASSHTGSYGYTF. CDR3 coding DNA: TGTGCCAGCAGTCACACAGGGAGCTATGGCTACACCTTC.

The rearrangement joins TRBV5-5 to TRBJ2-7; D is unclear. Trimming shortened V by 1 base and J by 3 bases, and 8 bases separated the two germline ends. This CDR3 has 13 residues. Germline CDR1 SGHKS, CDR2 YYEKEE (reference sequence). CDR3 amino acids: CASSLQAIYEQYF. CDR3 sequence (DNA): TGTGCCAGCAGCTTGCAGGCTATCTACGAGCAGTACTTC.

The J gene is TRBJ1-6, the V gene TRBV5-1; TRBD1 is a possible D gene (6 bases). Looked up from germline, CDR1 is SGHRS and CDR2 is YFSETQ. The length of the CDR3 is 16 residues. V dropped 7 bases and J dropped 7 bases, with 21 bases sitting between them. CDR3 in DNA: TGCGCCAGCCTTGGGGGCGTTTGGGCCGACAATTCACCCCTCCACTTT. Amino acids: CASLGGVWADNSPLHF.

The rearrangement joins TRBV12-5 to TRBJ1-1; D not resolved. Germline CDR1 is LGHNT and CDR2 is FRNRAP. This CDR3 spans 17 amino acids. V shed 0 bases and J shed 8 bases, with 22 bases lying between them. The CDR3 loop reads CASGLVVRAGLIWEAFF. The CDR3 DNA is TGTGCTAGTGGTTTGGTTGTCCGGGCCGGACTAATTTGGGAAGCTTTCTTT.

The chain combines TRBV11-2 with TRBJ2-5; D perhaps matches TRBD2 (7 bases). The CDR3 is 17 amino acids. Germline assignment: CDR1 SGHAT and CDR2 FQNNGV. Trimming took 5 bases from V and 4 from J, leaving 23 bases between them. Written as DNA, the CDR3 is TGTGCCAGCAGCCTCACTGGGGGGGGCCGTACCGGAGAGACCCAGTACTTC. Its translation is CASSLTGGGRTGETQYF.

Comment on this clone: The junction differs from germline at one of its ends, possibly a read error. The rearrangement joins TRBV7-8 to TRBJ2-7; D is perhaps TRBD1 (5 bases). CDR3 length: 13 amino acids. CDR1 and CDR2 from the germline V gene are SGHVS and FQNEAQ. The DNA for the CDR3 is TGTGCCAGCAGTTTAGGGGCCAGCTACGAGCAGTACTTC. Its translation: CASSLGASYEQYF.

This CDR3 is CASREDSVRNQPQHF. The DNA for the CDR3 is TGTGCCAGCAGGGAGGACAGCGTTCGCAATCAGCCCCAGCATTTT. The genes are TRBV2 and TRBJ1-5; possible D gene TRBD1, 6 bases. V was trimmed by 6 bases and J by 2 bases, leaving 14 bases between them. This CDR3 is 15 amino acids long. Germline CDR1 SNHLY, CDR2 FYNNEI.

The rearrangement links TRBV7-9 to TRBJ1-1; the match to TRBD1 covers 7 bases. The CDR3 contains 14 residues. Per the germline V gene, CDR1 is SEHNR and CDR2 is FQNEAQ (reference sequence). V dropped 3 bases and J dropped 5; count of bases not matched to a gene: 6. CDR3 DNA sequence: TGTGCCAGCAGCTTGACACAGGGGAATACTGAAGCTTTCTTT. Translation: CASSLTQGNTEAFF.

The V gene is TRBV19, the J gene TRBJ2-3, with 8 bases that match TRBD1. Germline CDR1 is LNHDA and CDR2 is SQIVND (reference sequence). Trimming cost V 5 bases and J 2 bases; bases outside gene matches: 6. The CDR3 sequence is 15 residues long. The CDR3 sequence is CASSLWTGNTDTQYF. The DNA of the CDR3 is TGTGCCAGTAGTTTATGGACAGGGAACACAGATACGCAGTATTTT. The full variable domain, with the rest looked up from reference TRBV19 and TRBJ2-3, is DGGITQSPKYLFRKEGQNVTLSCEQNLNHDAMYWYRQDPGQGLRLIYYSQIVNDFQKGDIAEGYSVSREKKESFPLTVTSAQKNPTAFYLCASSLWTGNTDTQYFGPGTRLTVL.

Only one count was recorded for this clone. The chain carries TRBV7-9 and TRBJ2-7, with 7 bases fitting TRBD1. This CDR3 contains 14 residues. With 7 bases clipped from V and 2 bases from J, the junction kept 8 bases outside the gene matches. The germline V gene has CDR1 SEHNR and CDR2 FQNEAQ (reference sequence). CDR3: CASTKAGGAYEQYF. DNA for the CDR3: TGTGCCAGCACCAAAGCAGGGGGAGCCTACGAGCAGTACTTC.

The chain couples TRBV29-1 to TRBJ1-1; D not resolved. The CDR3 is 13 amino acids. Deletions cut 2 bases from V and 13 bases from J, with 20 bases between. CDR1 and CDR2 (germline): SQVTM, ANQGSEA. CDR3 nucleotides: TGCAGCGTTGAACCCGTGGGAGGTCTCCTGGTTTTCTTT. It yields the protein CSVEPVGGLLVFF. The variable domain in full, with the rest retrieved from reference TRBV29-1 and TRBJ1-1, is SAVISQKPSRDICQRGTSLTIQCQVDSQVTMMFWYRQQPGQSLTLIATANQGSEATYESGFVIDKFPISRPNLTFSTLTVSNMSPEDSSIYLCSVEPVGGLLVFFGQGTRLTVV.

V gene TRBV30 combines with J gene TRBJ1-5; 9 positions match TRBD1. The CDR3 runs to 16 residues. The junction had 8 bases not matched to a gene; V was cut back by 2 bases and J by 3 bases. Germline-derived CDR1 and CDR2 are GTSNPN and SVGIG (reference sequence). The CDR3 bases are TGTGCCTGGAGTTCAAGGACAGGGGCCTTCAATCAGCCCCAGCATTTT. This gives the protein CAWSSRTGAFNQPQHF.

The chain has TRBV20-1 and TRBJ1-1; TRBD1 might be the D (6 bases). The germline CDR1 and CDR2 sequences are DFQATT and SNEGSKA (reference sequence). The CDR3 is 13 residues long. V shed 3 bases and J shed 2 bases, with 10 bases lying between them. CDR3 sequence: CSASRGSNTEAFF. DNA of the CDR3: TGCAGTGCTAGTAGGGGGTCAAACACTGAAGCTTTCTTT.

This chain uses TRBV6-4 with TRBJ2-1, with D possibly matching TRBD2 (6 bases). This CDR3 is built from 15 residues. The germline CDR1 and CDR2 sequences are MRHNA and SNTAGT. The germline V and J ends were trimmed by 4 bases and 1 base, with 11 bases remaining between them. The CDR3 nucleotides read TGTGCCAGCAGTGTCGGGACTGCGTCCTACAATGAGCAGTTCTTC. Translating gives CASSVGTASYNEQFF.

The rearrangement links TRBV3-1 (or the pseudogene TRBV3-2) to TRBJ1-4, with 12 bases that match TRBD1. V was pared by 3 bases and J by 5 bases, with 7 bases of the junction left unmatched. Germline V gene sequence: CDR1 LGHDT, CDR2 YNNKEL (reference sequence). CDR3 size: 17 residues. The CDR3 here is CASSQPGQGAPNEKLFF. The CDR3 DNA reads TGTGCCAGCAGCCAGCCGGGACAGGGGGCCCCCAATGAAAAACTGTTTTTT.

The V gene is TRBV5-4, the J gene TRBJ1-1; D unresolved. Germline V lookup: CDR1 SGHNT, CDR2 YYREEE (reference sequence). The CDR3 covers 15 residues. V was shortened by 5 bases and J by 4 bases, with 18 bases between the two germline ends. The CDR3 is CASRHPGFEGTEAFF. CDR3 DNA sequence: TGTGCCAGCAGACATCCCGGGTTTGAGGGCACTGAAGCTTTCTTT. Together with reference TRBV5-4 and TRBJ1-1, the CDR3 gives the full variable domain: ETGVTQSPTHLIKTRGQQVTLRCSSQSGHNTVSWYQQALGQGPQFIFQYYREEENGRGNFPPRFSGLQFPNYSSELNVNALELDDSALYLCASRHPGFEGTEAFFGQGTRLTVV.

The V gene is TRBV5-1, the J gene TRBJ2-7; 12 bases agree with TRBD2. CDR1 and CDR2 (germline): SGHRS, YFSETQ. The ends lost 5 bases at V and 7 bases at J; junction bases unmatched: 7. This CDR3 has 14 residues. In DNA, the CDR3 is TGCGCCAGCAGTTCCACCGGGACTAGCGGGGAGCAGTACTTC. It translates to CASSSTGTSGEQYF.

This clone was seen a handful of times. This chain connects TRBV3-1 (or the pseudogene TRBV3-2) to TRBJ1-2; 9 bases map to TRBD1. Per the germline V gene, CDR1 is LGHDT and CDR2 is YNNKEL (reference sequence). The CDR3 is 14 residues long. V lost 5 bases, J lost 5 bases, and 6 bases stayed unmatched. The CDR3 nucleotides read TGTGCCAGCAGCTCTTGGGACAGGGTTTATGGCTACACCTTC. It encodes CASSSWDRVYGYTF.

The chain combines TRBV2 with TRBJ2-2; TRBD1 matches 12 bases. The germline V gene has CDR1 SNHLY and CDR2 FYNNEI. The CDR3 covers 17 residues. J was trimmed by 5 bases and V by 5 bases; bases with no gene match: 9. In DNA form, the CDR3 reads TGTGCCAGCAGTTTGACGGGACAGGGGGCGTTTACCGGGGAGCTGTTTTTT. This encodes CASSLTGQGAFTGELFF.

The V and J genes are TRBV19 and TRBJ1-4; D perhaps matches TRBD1 (6 bases). Germline lookup yields CDR1 LNHDA and CDR2 SQIVND (reference sequence). With 7 bases removed from V and 8 bases from J, the gap between germline ends came to 14 bases. This CDR3 is built from 13 residues. This CDR3 reads CASNIRGSEKLFF. CDR3 bases: TGTGCCAGTAATATCAGGGGATCAGAAAAACTGTTTTTT.

The chain uses TRBV2 and TRBJ2-3; 7 nucleotides line up with TRBD2. Per germline, CDR1 SNHLY and CDR2 FYNNEI. The CDR3 extends over 14 amino acids. Unmatched junction bases numbered 9, after V lost 7 bases and J lost 5 bases. The CDR3 DNA reads as TGTGCCAGCACCCGGTCGAGCGGGGTAGATACGCAGTATTTT. It translates to CASTRSSGVDTQYF. Full variable domain (remainder filled in from reference TRBV2 and TRBJ2-3): EPEVTQTPSHQVTQMGQEVILRCVPISNHLYFYWYRQILGQKVEFLVSFYNNEISEKSEIFDDQFSVERPDGSNFTLKIRSTKLEDSAMYFCASTRSSGVDTQYFGPGTRLTVL.

V and J are TRBV18 and TRBJ1-2, with D possibly TRBD1 on 5 matching bases. CDR1 is KGHSH and CDR2 is LQKENI in the germline V gene. The CDR3 totals 15 residues. Trimming removed 3 bases from V and 6 bases from J, with 17 bases in between. The chain's CDR3 is CASSPSQGPLDGYTF. CDR3 in DNA: TGTGCCAGCTCACCGAGCCAGGGCCCTCTTGATGGCTACACCTTC. Full variable domain (missing parts from reference TRBV18 and TRBJ1-2): NAGVMQNPRHLVRRRGQEARLRCSPMKGHSHVYWYRQLPEEGLKFMVYLQKENIIDESGMPKERFSAEFPKEGPSILRIQQVVRGDSAAYFCASSPSQGPLDGYTFGSGTRLTVV.

The chain joins TRBV4-1 to TRBJ1-1; 8 positions agree with TRBD1. With V trimmed by 1 base and J by 11 bases, 9 bases remained unmatched. Germline loops: CDR1 MGHRA, CDR2 YSYEKL. This CDR3 spans 14 amino acids. Here the CDR3 DNA reads TGCGCCAGCAGCCAAGGGGGGACAGGCTGGGGGGCTTTCTTT. Encoded protein: CASSQGGTGWGAFF.

The chain uses TRBV4-1 and TRBJ1-3; 10 bases match TRBD1. The germline V gene has CDR1 MGHRA and CDR2 YSYEKL. This CDR3 comprises 15 residues. V lost 8 bases to trimming and J lost 4 bases; unmatched junction nucleotides: 8. The CDR3 nucleotides read TGCGCCAGCCGCCTGACAGGGGGCGGGGGAAACACCATATATTTT. Protein product: CASRLTGGGGNTIYF.

A word on this clone: Different DNA sequences within this sample yield the same CDR3. CDR3 region: CASSSSGTGNTEAFF. The DNA of the CDR3 is TGCGCCAGCAGCTCCTCGGGGACAGGGAACACTGAAGCTTTCTTT. The chain carries TRBV5-1 and TRBJ1-1, with 8 bases lining up with TRBD1. CDR3 length: 15 amino acids. Germline CDR1 SGHRS, CDR2 YFSETQ. V trimming: 3 bases; J trimming: 1 base; junction bases outside the gene matches: 5.

V and J are TRBV6-6 and TRBJ2-3; unclear D gene. Germline loops: CDR1 MNHNY, CDR2 SVGAGI (reference sequence). This CDR3 has 12 residues. Trimming cost V 2 bases and J 3 bases, with 3 bases left between them. CDR3 nucleotides: TGTGCCAGCAGTTACCAGACAGATACGCAGTATTTT. Translation: CASSYQTDTQYF.

DNA for the CDR3: TGTGCCAGCAGCTTAGCCGCACAGTGGATTGAGAGCTACACCTTC. This gives the protein CASSLAAQWIESYTF. The rearrangement joins TRBV7-9 to TRBJ1-2; D is undetermined. Trimming left V 0 bases short and J 9 bases short, with 17 bases between. CDR3 size: 15 residues. Germline V lookup: CDR1 SEHNR, CDR2 FQNEAQ (reference sequence). Looking up the rest from reference TRBV7-9 and TRBJ1-2 gives the full variable domain: DTGVSQNPRHKITKRGQNVTFRCDPISEHNRLYWYRQTLGQGPEFLTYFQNEAQLEKSRLLSDRFSAERPKGSFSTLEIQRTEQGDSAMYLCASSLAAQWIESYTFGSGTRLTVV.

The chain is built from TRBV7-6 and TRBJ2-1, with TRBD2 identical over 16 bases. Germline V gene sequence: CDR1 SGHVS, CDR2 FNYEAQ. This CDR3 has 16 amino acids. J gave up 6 bases and V 4 bases, and 3 bases lay outside the gene matches. In DNA, the CDR3 is TGTGCCAGCAGCTCGGGACTAGCGGGGGGGCTCAATGAGCAGTTCTTC. Translation gives CASSSGLAGGLNEQFF.

The chain employs TRBV6-5 and TRBJ1-3, with a weak D call TRBD1 (5 bases). V was trimmed by 6 bases and J by 0 bases, leaving 12 bases between them. The CDR3 consists of 15 residues. Germline loops: CDR1 MNHEY, CDR2 SVGAGI. CDR3 loop: CASSPNRHSGNTIYF. Written as DNA, the CDR3 is TGTGCCAGCAGCCCGAACAGGCACTCTGGAAACACCATATATTTT.